Presented here are 3 T cell receptor beta chains from one specimen sequenced in a study of CD4+ T cells in melanoma. Some clones are missing from TCRdb's copy, which holds only in-frame ones; the method was immunoSEQ multiplex PCR. The table shows some 21,000 clones, with about four fifths occurring only once. The specimen was cells from a culture (not recorded whether cultured in vitro). All receptors derive from a human donor with melanoma.

V gene TRBV18 combines with J gene TRBJ2-3, with 13 bases aligning to TRBD2. The CDR3 has 15 amino acids. Germline V gene sequence: CDR1 KGHSH, CDR2 LQKENI. The J segment lost 6 bases and the V segment lost 5 bases, leaving 5 bases of the junction unmatched. CDR3 sequence (DNA): TGTGCCAGCTCATTACTAGCGGGGGGGCCGGATACGCAGTATTTT. Protein sequence: CASSLLAGGPDTQYF.

The rearrangement links TRBV5-1 to TRBJ2-5, with a weak D call TRBD2 (6 bases). The germline CDR1 and CDR2 sequences are SGHRS and YFSETQ. Between the trimmed V and J ends, which lost 5 bases and 5 bases, there was a span of 16 bases. The CDR3 loop spans 14 amino acids. This CDR3 reads CASSPGAGRETQYF. In nucleotides, the CDR3 is TGCGCCAGCAGTCCCGGGGCGGGGAGGGAGACCCAGTACTTC.

The rearrangement links TRBV7-6 to TRBJ1-4; D is unclear. Between the trimmed V and J ends, which lost 6 bases and 7 bases, there was a span of 21 bases. Germline CDR1 SGHVS, CDR2 FNYEAQ. The CDR3 sequence is 16 residues long. The CDR3 DNA follows: TGTGCCAGCAGTTCTGTACGGGGTCACGACTCTGAAAAACTGTTTTTT. Amino acid sequence: CASSSVRGHDSEKLFF.